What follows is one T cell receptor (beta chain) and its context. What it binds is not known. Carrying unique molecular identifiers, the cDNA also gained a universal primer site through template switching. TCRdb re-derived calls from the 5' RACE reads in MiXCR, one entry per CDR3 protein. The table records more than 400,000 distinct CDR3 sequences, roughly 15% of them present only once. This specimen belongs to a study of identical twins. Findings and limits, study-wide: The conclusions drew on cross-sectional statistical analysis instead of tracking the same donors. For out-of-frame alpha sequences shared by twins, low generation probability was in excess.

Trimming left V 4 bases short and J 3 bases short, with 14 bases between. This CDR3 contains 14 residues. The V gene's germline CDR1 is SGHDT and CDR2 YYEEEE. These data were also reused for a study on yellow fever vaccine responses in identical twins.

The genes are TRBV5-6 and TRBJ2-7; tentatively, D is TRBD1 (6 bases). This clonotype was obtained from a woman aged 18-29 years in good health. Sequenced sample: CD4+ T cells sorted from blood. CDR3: CASSTRGQIYEQYV. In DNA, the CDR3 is TGTGCCAGCAGCACCCGAGGACAGATCTACGAGCAGTACGTC.